The 23 T cell receptor beta chains below come from one sample, sequenced in a study of shared clonotypes between healthy human individuals. Sequenced by immunoSEQ multiplex PCR; TCRdb stores in-frame clones only, minus some. The sample has nearly 2 million clones, approximately 95% seen once. Cells designated naive CD8 were CD45RO-negative and were positively selected for CCR7, with terminally differentiated effector memory CD45RA+ cells excluded. The sample comprised naive CD8+ T cells sorted from blood. The source is a man younger than 30 in good health.

This chain links TRBV4-2 with TRBJ1-2; no firm D call. The V end was cut by 3 bases, the J end by 3 bases, with 14 bases between. This CDR3 comprises 15 residues. Germline V lookup: CDR1 LGHNA, CDR2 YNFKEQ. CDR3 sequence: CASSQSPGWHYGYTF. In nucleotides, the CDR3 is TGTGCCAGCAGCCAGAGTCCCGGTTGGCACTATGGCTACACCTTC.

This chain links TRBV5-5 with TRBJ2-7, with 10 bases matching TRBD1. Trimming cost V 7 bases and J 5 bases; bases outside gene matches: 12. From germline, CDR1 is SGHKS and CDR2 YYEKEE (reference sequence). The CDR3 consists of 15 residues. The CDR3 DNA follows: TGTGCCAGCGGCGATCCGGGACAGGGGTTAAACGAGCAGTACTTC. Amino acids: CASGDPGQGLNEQYF. The variable domain in full, completed from reference TRBV5-5 and TRBJ2-7, reads DAGVTQSPTHLIKTRGQQVTLRCSPISGHKSVSWYQQVLGQGPQFIFQYYEKEERGRGNFPDRFSARQFPNYSSELNVNALLLGDSALYLCASGDPGQGLNEQYFGPGTRLTVT.

About this clone itself: The sample carries other DNA sequences with the same CDR3. The gene calls are TRBV7-9 and TRBJ1-1; weak D call: TRBD1 (5 bases). The CDR3 is made up of 14 amino acids. The germline CDR1 and CDR2 sequences are SEHNR and FQNEAQ (reference sequence). Trimming left V 1 base short and J 4 bases short, with 10 bases between. The CDR3 region has the DNA TGTGCCAGCAGCTTAGTGGGGGGAGGCACTGAAGCTTTCTTT. Its translation: CASSLVGGGTEAFF. The full variable domain, completed using reference TRBV7-9 and TRBJ1-1, is DTGVSQNPRHKITKRGQNVTFRCDPISEHNRLYWYRQTLGQGPEFLTYFQNEAQLEKSRLLSDRFSAERPKGSFSTLEIQRTEQGDSAMYLCASSLVGGGTEAFFGQGTRLTVV.

In regard to this clone: Other DNA sequences of this sample code for an identical CDR3. The chain employs TRBV27 and TRBJ1-5; D is perhaps TRBD1 (5 bases). This CDR3 is 15 amino acids long. CDR1 is MNHEY, CDR2 SMNVEV, per germline (reference sequence). Deletions cut 2 bases from V and 2 bases from J, with 10 bases between. DNA for the CDR3: TGTGCCAGCAGTTTAGGCCAGGGCCGCAATCAGCCCCAGCATTTT. Protein: CASSLGQGRNQPQHF.

The chain links TRBV6-5 to TRBJ1-1; possible D gene TRBD1, 5 bases. V was trimmed by 4 bases and J by 1 base, leaving 16 bases between them. The CDR3 loop spans 16 amino acids. Per the germline V gene, CDR1 is MNHEY and CDR2 is SVGAGI. The CDR3 is CASSWFSAGQNTEAFF. CDR3 DNA: TGTGCCAGCAGTTGGTTTTCGGCAGGGCAGAACACTGAAGCTTTCTTT.

CDR3 in amino acids: CASTTGAGNTEAFF. CDR3 DNA: TGTGCCAGCACCACCGGGGCGGGGAACACTGAAGCTTTCTTT. The rearrangement uses TRBV6-5 and TRBJ1-1; tentatively, D is TRBD1 (5 bases). V dropped 7 bases and J dropped 1 base, with 13 bases sitting between them. The CDR3 contains 14 residues. Germline lookup yields CDR1 MNHEY and CDR2 SVGAGI.

This clone was seen only once. V usage is TRBV5-1 and J usage is TRBJ1-1; no clear D. The CDR3 covers 12 residues. Germline CDR1 is SGHRS and CDR2 is YFSETQ. With 5 bases removed from V and 8 bases from J, the gap between germline ends came to 13 bases. DNA for the CDR3: TGCGCCAGCAGTCGGATGGGAGAAGAAGCTTTCTTT. It yields the protein CASSRMGEEAFF.

This chain uses TRBV5-8 with TRBJ1-2; maybe TRBD1 (6 bases). The CDR3 is 13 amino acids. Trimming cost V 1 base and J 7 bases, with 11 bases left between them. Germline loops: CDR1 SGHTS, CDR2 YDEGEE. The CDR3 DNA reads TGTGCCAGCAGCTTGACAGGGTTCTCTGGCTACACCTTC. Protein product: CASSLTGFSGYTF.

The V call is TRBV5-1, the J call TRBJ2-1, with D maybe TRBD2 (7 bases). Per the germline V gene, CDR1 is SGHRS and CDR2 is YFSETQ. This CDR3 has 16 residues. V lost 4 bases to trimming and J lost 3 bases, with 17 bases between them. CDR3 sequence (DNA): TGCGCCAGCAGCCCCGGCCGGGGGGCCAACTACAATGAGCAGTTCTTC. Protein: CASSPGRGANYNEQFF.

This chain joins TRBV10-2 and TRBJ2-5; 13 positions match TRBD2. The CDR3 is 17 amino acids. Germline CDR1 and CDR2: WSHSY and SAAADI. Losses at the gene ends were 5 bases for V and 2 bases for J; bases not matched to a gene: 8. CDR3 DNA sequence: TGCGCCAGCAGTCTACCGGGACTAGCGGGGCGGCAAGAGACCCAGTACTTC. Its translation: CASSLPGLAGRQETQYF.

This sequence joins TRBV6-5 and TRBJ2-7, with D tentatively TRBD1 or TRBD2 (5 bases each). Germline V gives CDR1 MNHEY, CDR2 SVGAGI. V lost 2 bases to trimming and J lost 3 bases, with 14 bases between them. CDR3 length: 15 amino acids. The CDR3 nucleotides read TGTGCCAGCAGTTACCCTGGCGAGGGGAGCTACGAGCAGTACTTC. Translated, it gives CASSYPGEGSYEQYF.

V is TRBV27 and J is TRBJ2-1; no clear D gene. The CDR3 has 17 residues. V lost 1 base to trimming and J lost 1 base, with 14 bases between them. CDR1 and CDR2 from the germline V gene are MNHEY and SMNVEV (reference sequence). The CDR3 nucleotides read TGTGCCAGCAGTTTATTAGTGGGCCCTAGTTCCTACAATGAGCAGTTCTTC. This translates into CASSLLVGPSSYNEQFF.

The CDR3 DNA sequence: TGCGCCAGCAGCCAACGGGCAGGGTCCTACAATGAGCAGTTCTTC. This gives the protein CASSQRAGSYNEQFF. The chain is built from TRBV4-3 and TRBJ2-1; TRBD1 might be the D (5 bases). The CDR3 loop spans 15 amino acids. V was shortened by 2 bases and J by 1 base, with 9 bases between the two germline ends. The germline V gene encodes CDR1 LGHNA and CDR2 YSLEER.

As to this clone: In the same sample, other DNA sequences code for this CDR3. The CDR3 here is CASSLERSYNEQFF. CDR3 sequence (DNA): TGTGCCAGCAGCTTAGAACGCTCCTACAATGAGCAGTTCTTC. This rearrangement joins TRBV13 to TRBJ2-1; D not certain. Deletions cut 1 base from V and 0 bases from J, with 4 bases between. In germline, CDR1 is PRHDT, CDR2 FYEKMQ (reference sequence). The CDR3 has 14 residues.

The chain employs TRBV4-2 and TRBJ2-7, with D maybe TRBD2 (7 bases). V was pared by 0 bases and J by 4 bases, with 13 bases between. This CDR3 comprises 15 residues. From germline, CDR1 is LGHNA and CDR2 YNFKEQ. This CDR3 is CASSQDPGGQYEQYF. CDR3 sequence (DNA): TGTGCCAGCAGCCAAGATCCCGGGGGGCAGTACGAGCAGTACTTC.

The chain couples TRBV19 to TRBJ1-6; 7 bases map to TRBD1. The CDR3 runs 14 residues. Trimming removed 5 bases from V and 6 bases from J; junction bases left unmatched: 4. Germline loops: CDR1 LNHDA, CDR2 SQIVND (reference sequence). The CDR3 loop is CASSGRDSNSPLHF. The CDR3 DNA reads TGTGCCAGTAGTGGCCGGGACAGTAATTCACCCCTCCACTTT.

V is TRBV6-1 and J is TRBJ2-7; maybe TRBD1 (5 bases). The V end lost 8 bases, the J end lost 2 bases, and 7 bases lay between the germline ends. The CDR3 consists of 11 residues. CDR1 and CDR2 from the germline V gene are MNHNS and SASEGT. CDR3 protein: CASGATYEQYF. The CDR3 DNA follows: TGTGCCAGCGGGGCGACCTACGAGCAGTACTTC.

Worth noting for this clone: The same CDR3 is also encoded by other DNA sequences in this sample. J is TRBJ1-1 and V is TRBV30; D is unclear. Germline CDR1 and CDR2: GTSNPN and SVGIG (reference sequence). Trimming stripped 0 bases from V and 5 bases from J, with 7 bases between. The CDR3 length is 12 residues. Written as DNA, the CDR3 is TGTGCCTGGAGTGTAGGGTGGACTGAAGCTTTCTTT. Its protein product is CAWSVGWTEAFF.

J is TRBJ2-3 and V is TRBV11-2; 12 bases are a match to TRBD2. J was trimmed by 2 bases and V by 6 bases; bases with no gene match: 6. This CDR3 region has 16 residues. Germline lookup yields CDR1 SGHAT and CDR2 FQNNGV. The CDR3 loop is CASRPASGGATDTQYF. CDR3 nucleotides: TGTGCCAGCAGACCCGCTAGCGGGGGGGCCACAGATACGCAGTATTTT.

V usage is TRBV7-9 and J usage is TRBJ2-7; D remains unclear. Trimming shortened V by 5 bases and J by 7 bases, and 12 bases separated the two germline ends. Germline V gene data show CDR1 as SEHNR and CDR2 as FQNEAQ (reference sequence). The CDR3 spans 12 residues. The CDR3 sequence: CASSRAAWEQYF. CDR3 sequence (DNA): TGTGCCAGCAGCCGAGCTGCGTGGGAGCAGTACTTC.

A single count supports this clone. The chain carries TRBV13 and TRBJ2-3; D call uncertain. The length of the CDR3 is 12 residues. The germline V gene has CDR1 PRHDT and CDR2 FYEKMQ (reference sequence). With 1 base removed from V and 5 bases from J, the gap between germline ends came to 4 bases. The CDR3 coding sequence is TGTGCCAGCAGCTTAGTGGAAGATACGCAGTATTTT. The encoded protein is CASSLVEDTQYF. The variable domain in full, completed from reference TRBV13 and TRBJ2-3, reads AAGVIQSPRHLIKEKRETATLKCYPIPRHDTVYWYQQGPGQDPQFLISFYEKMQSDKGSIPDRFSAQQFSDYHSELNMSSLELGDSALYFCASSLVEDTQYFGPGTRLTVL.

A remark on this clone: Different DNA sequences within this sample yield the same CDR3. The V call is TRBV5-1, the J call TRBJ2-2; D not certain. Trimming left V 1 base short and J 4 bases short, with 5 bases between. From germline, CDR1 is SGHRS and CDR2 YFSETQ. CDR3 size: 13 residues. CDR3 sequence reads: CASSLSGTGELFF. The CDR3 bases are TGCGCCAGCAGCTTGTCGGGCACCGGGGAGCTGTTTTTT.

The chain employs TRBV19 and TRBJ2-7, with D unresolved. Germline values: CDR1 LNHDA, CDR2 SQIVND (reference sequence). V lost 3 bases, J lost 2 bases, and 5 bases lay in between. The CDR3 sequence is 12 residues long. CDR3 nucleotides: TGTGCCAGTAGTATCGTCCCCTACGAGCAGTACTTC. It is translated as CASSIVPYEQYF.